These 6 T cell receptor beta chains originate from one sample sequenced in a study of STAT3 mutations in large granular lymphocyte leukemia. These receptors lack a known antigen. Measured with immunoSEQ multiplex PCR; TCRdb has only the in-frame clones, and not every one. The sample records 37,000 or so clones, around nine tenths being singletons. Study-wide findings and caveats: In T-cell large granular lymphocyte leukemia, about half of patients showed multiple immunodominant subclonotypes.

Specimen: PBMCs. These receptors came from a human donor with T large granular lymphocyte leukemia. Some clones in this sample may be carry-over from other donors' samples.

The V and J genes are TRBV5-1 and TRBJ2-7; D is unclear. V was trimmed by 3 bases and J by 5 bases, leaving 9 bases between them. This CDR3 region has 12 residues. Germline CDR1 SGHRS, CDR2 YFSETQ. The CDR3 loop is CASSSGRDEQYF. Written as DNA, the CDR3 is TGCGCCAGCAGCTCAGGACGAGACGAGCAGTACTTC.

The chain combines TRBV19 with TRBJ1-2; D is ambiguous. In germline, CDR1 is LNHDA, CDR2 SQIVND (reference sequence). This CDR3 contains 13 residues. Trimming pared 7 bases from V and 8 bases from J, leaving 17 bases between. CDR3 in DNA: TGTGCCAGTACCATGGACGGGGTAAAGGGCTACACCTTC. This encodes CASTMDGVKGYTF.

This chain's CDR3 is CASSLVSTYEQYF. The CDR3 DNA sequence: TGCGCCAGCAGCTTGGTCAGCACCTACGAGCAGTACTTC. The chain links TRBV5-1 to TRBJ2-7; no definite D call. CDR3 size: 13 residues. V lost 0 bases to trimming and J lost 2 bases, with 6 bases between them. The germline V gene has CDR1 SGHRS and CDR2 YFSETQ.

This clone was recorded only once. This chain links TRBV29-1 with TRBJ1-1, with D possibly TRBD1 on 6 matching bases. The CDR3 totals 13 residues. V lost 6 bases, J lost 1 base, and 12 bases lay in between. Germline V gene lookup returns CDR1 SQVTM and CDR2 ANQGSEA. The CDR3 loop reads CSVGSTGNTEAFF. The CDR3 DNA reads as TGCAGCGTAGGGTCGACAGGGAACACTGAAGCTTTCTTT.

The V call is TRBV5-6, the J call TRBJ2-1; TRBD2 matches 12 bases. The CDR3 has 16 residues. Trimming removed 3 bases from V and 3 bases from J; junction bases left unmatched: 4. Germline CDR1 and CDR2: SGHDT and YYEEEE. CDR3 DNA sequence: TGTGCCAGCAGCTCCCGACTAGCGGGGGACTACAATGAGCAGTTCTTC. Its translation: CASSSRLAGDYNEQFF.

J is TRBJ1-4 and V is TRBV28, with 7 nucleotides matching TRBD1. The germline V gene has CDR1 MDHEN and CDR2 SYDVKM. The CDR3 contains 13 residues. Trimming cost V 6 bases and J 10 bases; bases outside gene matches: 8. The CDR3 DNA reads TGTGCCAGCAGACGGGAGCCAGGGGGAAAACTGTTTTTT. Translation gives CASRREPGGKLFF.